This TCR beta chain was sequenced in a study of blood T cell repertoires in COVID-19. Study details: From T cells, B-cell-depleted T cells, or PBMCs came the material, which was cDNA or gDNA.

Measured with immunoSEQ multiplex PCR; TCRdb has only the in-frame clones, and not every one. The sample contains around 200,000 clones, 80% to 85% of which appear only once. Trimming pared 1 base from V and 11 bases from J, leaving 24 bases between. From germline, CDR1 is SGHDT and CDR2 YYEEEE. The CDR3 sequence is 17 residues long. The receptor's source is a woman older than 75 with active or convalescent COVID-19. Specimen: peripheral blood. This sequence joins TRBV5-6 and TRBJ2-2; D might be TRBD1 (5 bases). The CDR3 nucleotides read TGTGCCAGCAGCTTGAAGTGGCAGGGCCCCATCCGAGTAGAGCTGTTTTTT. It translates to CASSLKWQGPIRVELFF.